The next 5 T cell receptor beta chains were all read from a single sample in a study of neurological immune-mediated disorders. Indicated time point: longitudinal time-point 3. TCRdb ran MiXCR on the 5' RACE reads and lists one entry per CDR3 protein. The sample has roughly 100,000 distinct CDR3 sequences, 11% seen once. Material for sequencing was PBMCs. Receptor source: a female donor with HTLV-1-associated myelopathy (HAM/TSP).

This clonotype was found a few times. The V and J genes are TRBV20-1 and TRBJ1-5, with D possibly matching TRBD1 (5 bases). The CDR3 sequence is 14 residues long. Deletions cut 5 bases from V and 6 bases from J, with 17 bases between. Per germline, CDR1 DFQATT and CDR2 SNEGSKA (reference sequence). The CDR3 is CSAGGEGGSQPQHF. The CDR3 DNA reads as TGCAGTGCTGGAGGGGAGGGAGGTAGTCAGCCCCAGCATTTT.

This clonotype appeared many times. The rearrangement links TRBV7-8 to TRBJ2-3; D uncertain. The V gene's germline CDR1 is SGHVS and CDR2 FQNEAQ. V shed 1 base and J shed 3 bases, with 5 bases lying between them. The CDR3 spans 13 residues. The CDR3 bases are TGTGCCAGCAGCTTAGATCTGACAGATACGCAGTATTTT. This sequence encodes CASSLDLTDTQYF.

There are many counts of this clonotype. The chain carries TRBV7-2 and TRBJ2-1; D is undetermined. The CDR3 runs 11 residues. Germline values: CDR1 SGHTA, CDR2 FQGNSA. V was shortened by 5 bases and J by 9 bases, with 8 bases between the two germline ends. The CDR3 spells CASSKSGEQFF. Here the CDR3 DNA reads TGTGCCAGCAGCAAGTCCGGTGAGCAGTTCTTC.

This clonotype appeared many times. The chain carries TRBV15 and TRBJ1-1; D possibly corresponds to TRBD1 (6 bases). Trimming took off 2 bases at V and 7 bases at J, with 11 bases between the two ends. Per germline, CDR1 LNHNV and CDR2 YYDKDF (reference sequence). The CDR3 runs 13 residues. Written as DNA, the CDR3 is TGTGCCACCAGCAGAAGGGGGGCTGGTGAAGCTTTCTTT. Translated: CATSRRGAGEAFF.

Many counts were recorded for this clonotype. With a much larger clone just one base away, this may be a read error. The chain recombines TRBV5-1 with TRBJ1-1, with no clear D. V was cut by 2 bases and J by 1 base, with 6 bases left in between. The CDR3 is 13 amino acids. CDR1 is SGHRS, CDR2 YFSETQ, per germline. This CDR3 is CASSFTGNTEAFF. In nucleotides, the CDR3 is TGCGCCAGCAGCTTTACGGGGAACACTGAAGCTTTCTTT. Variable domain in full (rest from reference TRBV5-1 and TRBJ1-1): KAGVTQTPRYLIKTRGQQVTLSCSPISGHRSVSWYQQTPGQGLQFLFEYFSETQRNKGNFPGRFSGRQFSNSRSEMNVSTLELGDSALYLCASSFTGNTEAFFGQGTRLTVV.